This passage covers 31 T cell receptor beta chains from one sample sequenced in a study of neurological immune-mediated disorders. MiXCR was run by TCRdb on the 5' RACE reads, yielding one entry per CDR3 protein. The sample includes around 83,000 distinct CDR3 sequences, over 12% of them seen just once. The sequencing input was PBMCs. These receptors originate from a woman in her forties or fifties in good health.

In its sample, this clonotype was seen many times. The genes are TRBV7-2 and TRBJ2-7; TRBD1 matches at 8 bases. The CDR3 is made up of 17 amino acids. The junction had 13 bases not matched to a gene; V was cut back by 3 bases and J by 3 bases. In germline, CDR1 is SGHTA, CDR2 FQGNSA. In DNA form, the CDR3 reads TGTGCCAGCAGCTTTACCGCCGGGACAGGAGAAATCTACGAGCAGTACTTC. Translating it yields CASSFTAGTGEIYEQYF.

This clonotype was observed at least ten times. The V call is TRBV7-8, the J call TRBJ2-7; D tentatively fits TRBD1 or TRBD2 (5 bases each). The germline CDR1 and CDR2 sequences are SGHVS and FQNEAQ. Trimming shortened V by 5 bases and J by 2 bases, and 16 bases separated the two germline ends. This CDR3 comprises 15 residues. The CDR3 nucleotides read TGTGCCAGCAGCCCCCTCGGGACGGGGCCCTACGAGCAGTACTTC. This translates into CASSPLGTGPYEQYF.

This clonotype was counted at least ten times. This sequence joins TRBV6-2 or TRBV6-3 and TRBJ1-6, with D perhaps matching TRBD1 (6 bases). The CDR3 is made up of 14 amino acids. Germline-derived CDR1 and CDR2 are MNHEY and SVGEGT. V was clipped by 2 bases and J by 15 bases, with 17 bases between them. CDR3 sequence reads: CASSYPWTAQDLHF. The CDR3 nucleotides read TGTGCCAGCAGTTACCCTTGGACAGCACAAGACCTCCACTTT.

This clonotype was seen repeatedly, ten times or more. CDR3 in DNA: TGTGCCAGCAGTTCCCCGACCGGGACAGGGACCCTCCACTTT. Translation: CASSSPTGTGTLHF. The chain links TRBV28 to TRBJ1-6, with 9 bases matching TRBD1. The germline gives CDR1 MDHEN, CDR2 SYDVKM. V lost 4 bases, J lost 14 bases, and 9 bases stayed unmatched. This CDR3 contains 14 residues.

This clonotype came up many times. The chain carries TRBV5-5 and TRBJ2-1; TRBD1 agrees at 8 bases. The V gene end was trimmed by 4 bases and the J gene end by 9 bases; junction bases not matched to a gene: 12. This CDR3 region has 15 residues. Germline assignment: CDR1 SGHKS and CDR2 YYEKEE (reference sequence). CDR3: CASSKQGAPVSEQFF. DNA for the CDR3: TGTGCCAGCAGCAAGCAGGGGGCGCCTGTGAGTGAGCAGTTCTTC.

The chain links TRBV15 to TRBJ1-4, with a possible D match to TRBD1 (5 bases). Trimming took 6 bases from V and 5 from J, leaving 10 bases between them. Germline CDR1 LNHNV, CDR2 YYDKDF (reference sequence). This CDR3 has 13 amino acids. CDR3 DNA sequence: TGTGCCACCAGTAGAAACAGGAATGAAAAACTGTTTTTT. Protein: CATSRNRNEKLFF.

This clonotype was observed at least ten times. The chain couples TRBV20-1 to TRBJ2-1, with 10 bases that match TRBD1. Germline CDR1 DFQATT, CDR2 SNEGSKA (reference sequence). This CDR3 has 17 residues. V dropped 5 bases and J dropped 2; count of bases not matched to a gene: 12. Here the CDR3 reads CSARRQGAHLTYNEQFF. CDR3 bases: TGCAGTGCTCGTAGACAGGGGGCGCATCTAACCTACAATGAGCAGTTCTTC.

The chain recombines TRBV30 with TRBJ1-1, with D unclear. Per the germline V gene, CDR1 is GTSNPN and CDR2 is SVGIG (reference sequence). This CDR3 region has 13 residues. Trimming left V 1 base short and J 9 bases short, with 15 bases between. In DNA form, the CDR3 reads TGTGCCTGGAGTGGGGGATTAGAGGGAAAAGCTTTCTTT. It encodes CAWSGGLEGKAFF.

In this sample, this clonotype turned up many times. The chain employs TRBV5-1 and TRBJ2-1, with 8 positions matching TRBD2. This CDR3 region has 16 residues. With V trimmed by 0 bases and J by 9 bases, 11 bases remained unmatched. Germline assignment: CDR1 SGHRS and CDR2 YFSETQ. The CDR3 loop is CASSLEGSGAWGEQFF. CDR3 DNA sequence: TGCGCCAGCAGCTTGGAGGGTAGCGGGGCCTGGGGTGAGCAGTTCTTC.

Many counts were recorded for this clonotype. This rearrangement joins TRBV3-1 to TRBJ1-2; the D gene is possibly TRBD1 (5 bases). CDR1 is LGHDT and CDR2 is YNNKEL in the germline V gene (reference sequence). This CDR3 has 15 residues. V dropped 0 bases and J dropped 5 bases, with 13 bases sitting between them. In DNA form, the CDR3 reads TGTGCCAGCAGCCAAGACAGGGTGATGATTTATGGCTACACCTTC. It codes for CASSQDRVMIYGYTF.

This clonotype was counted ten times or more. J is TRBJ2-1 and V is TRBV6-5; TRBD2 agrees at 11 bases. The CDR3 is 16 residues long. The germline gives CDR1 MNHEY, CDR2 SVGAGI. The V gene end was trimmed by 6 bases and the J gene end by 4 bases; junction bases not matched to a gene: 8. The CDR3 DNA sequence: TGTGCCAGCAGGGCCGGGACTAGCGGAACATACAATGAGCAGTTCTTC. It translates to CASRAGTSGTYNEQFF.

Notes on this clonotype: This clone may be a read error of a much larger clone one base away. The chain employs TRBV5-1 and TRBJ2-3; D may be TRBD1 (5 bases). Looked up from germline, CDR1 is SGHRS and CDR2 is YFSETQ. V was trimmed by 3 bases and J by 2 bases, leaving 13 bases between them. The CDR3 totals 15 residues. In DNA, the CDR3 is TGCGCCAGCAGCTCCTGGACACATAACACAGATACGCAGTATTTT. Translated, it gives CASSSWTHNTDTQYF.

This clonotype was counted at least ten times. The rearrangement links TRBV5-1 to TRBJ2-4, with TRBD2 matching 8 bases. CDR3 length: 15 residues. The germline gives CDR1 SGHRS, CDR2 YFSETQ. The V segment lost 1 base and the J segment 5 bases; nucleotides outside the gene matches: 5. The DNA of the CDR3 is TGCGCCAGCAGCTTGTCGGGAGGGTTGGAAAACATTCAGTACTTC. It yields the protein CASSLSGGLENIQYF.

This clonotype was counted many times. This chain joins TRBV7-2 and TRBJ1-5; D gene uncertain. The CDR3 has 13 residues. Germline loops: CDR1 SGHTA, CDR2 FQGNSA. The ends were cut back, 4 bases at V and 7 bases at J, with 11 bases in the middle. The chain's CDR3 is CASSYMGRQPQHF. As DNA, the CDR3 is TGTGCCAGCAGCTATATGGGTCGGCAGCCCCAGCATTTT.

The chain joins TRBV7-8 to TRBJ2-2, with 7 bases matching TRBD1. Trimming took 3 bases from V and 6 from J; bases not matched to a gene: 16. CDR1 SGHVS and CDR2 FQNEAQ come from the germline V gene. This CDR3 is 18 amino acids long. The CDR3 DNA is TGTGCCAGCAGCTTCTCTGTACGGGCAGGGGGTTATCCCGGGGAGCTGTTTTTT. Encoded protein: CASSFSVRAGGYPGELFF.

This clonotype has a single count. Since a much larger clone is just one base distant, this may be a read error. J is TRBJ2-2 and V is TRBV7-9, with D perhaps matching TRBD2 (6 bases). V lost 2 bases, J lost 5 bases, and 9 bases lay in between. CDR1 is SEHNR, CDR2 FQNEAQ, per germline (reference sequence). The length of the CDR3 is 14 residues. CDR3 nucleotide sequence: TGTGCCAGCAGCTTAAACCGGGGGACCGGGGAGCTGTTTTTT. This gives the protein CASSLNRGTGELFF.

The chain combines TRBV21-1 with TRBJ2-1; the D call of TRBD2 is as the table states it, not checked on the DNA. TRBV21-1 is a pseudogene. This CDR3 is built from 17 residues. CDR3 loop: CAGHRTSGRAGYGEQFF. The CDR3, as DNA: TGTGCCGGACACAGGACTAGCGGGAGGGCCGGGTACGGTGAGCAGTTCTTC.

This clonotype was detected a few times. V is TRBV5-1 and J is TRBJ1-1, with 9 bases identical to TRBD1. Trimming took 2 bases from V and 4 from J; bases not matched to a gene: 9. The CDR3 length is 16 residues. Germline CDR1 is SGHRS and CDR2 is YFSETQ. CDR3 coding DNA: TGCGCCAGCAGCTTCACAGGGGGCATATCGGGCACTGAAGCTTTCTTT. Protein sequence: CASSFTGGISGTEAFF.

This clonotype was observed at least ten times. V is TRBV5-1 and J is TRBJ2-6; either TRBD1 or TRBD2 may fit D (5 bases each). The CDR3 covers 21 residues. Germline V lookup: CDR1 SGHRS, CDR2 YFSETQ. V was cut by 0 bases and J by 3 bases, with 25 bases left in between. The CDR3 DNA is TGCGCCAGCAGCTTGGCAGAGGTGGGACGGAGACCCGGAGGTGGGGCCAACGTCCTGACTTTC. Protein product: CASSLAEVGRRPGGGANVLTF.

This clonotype was picked up many times. J is TRBJ2-3 and V is TRBV7-3, with 7 bases identical to TRBD2. Germline V gene data show CDR1 as SGHTA and CDR2 as FQGTGA. The ends lost 6 bases at V and 5 bases at J; junction bases unmatched: 11. The CDR3 runs to 15 residues. This CDR3 reads CASRWGRGPLDTQYF. The DNA for the CDR3 is TGTGCCAGCAGATGGGGGAGGGGCCCACTAGATACGCAGTATTTT.

Notes on this clonotype: Germline and junction disagree at one end, which may indicate a read error. The V and J genes are TRBV3-1 and TRBJ2-5; D unresolved. Germline V gene data show CDR1 as LGHDT and CDR2 as YNNKEL (reference sequence). This CDR3 spans 14 amino acids. This CDR3 is CDSSKRSAQETQYF. The CDR3 nucleotides read TGTGACAGCAGCAAAAGGTCAGCCCAAGAGACCCAGTACTTC.

The table lists this clonotype with a few counts. A much larger clone is a single base away; this may be a read error. The rearrangement uses TRBV12-3 or TRBV12-4 and TRBJ2-1; the D gene is possibly TRBD1 (6 bases). The CDR3 has 13 amino acids. Trimming removed 5 bases at V and 7 bases at J, with 12 bases between. The CDR3 bases are TGTGCCAGCAGTAAGGACAGTGCTAATGAGCAGTTCTTC. Its translation: CASSKDSANEQFF.

This clonotype was found a few times. This chain links TRBV14 with TRBJ2-5; 12 bases agree with TRBD2. V lost 3 bases to trimming and J lost 5 bases; unmatched junction nucleotides: 10. The germline CDR1 and CDR2 sequences are SGHDN and FVKESK. The CDR3 is 17 residues long. The CDR3 region is CASSHLATSGGRETQYF. DNA for the CDR3: TGTGCCAGCAGCCACCTAGCGACTAGCGGGGGAAGGGAGACCCAGTACTTC.

This clonotype was counted many times. The chain has TRBV5-1 and TRBJ1-1; D gene uncertain. The length of the CDR3 is 15 residues. The germline V and J ends were trimmed by 1 base and 8 bases, with 18 bases remaining between them. Germline V gene lookup returns CDR1 SGHRS and CDR2 YFSETQ. The CDR3 region is CASSLLGVSPEEAFF. Here the CDR3 DNA reads TGCGCCAGCAGCTTGCTTGGTGTTTCGCCTGAAGAAGCTTTCTTT.

This clonotype was seen ten or more times. V gene TRBV5-1 combines with J gene TRBJ2-1; D is possibly TRBD1 (6 bases). The CDR3 consists of 13 residues. Germline lookup yields CDR1 SGHRS and CDR2 YFSETQ. Trimming pared 1 base from V and 4 bases from J, leaving 6 bases between. The CDR3 DNA follows: TGCGCCAGCAGCTTGCAGGGGTACAATGAGCAGTTCTTC. It yields the protein CASSLQGYNEQFF.

This clonotype was counted ten times or more. This chain connects TRBV14 to TRBJ2-2; D not certain. CDR1 is SGHDN and CDR2 is FVKESK in the germline V gene. Trimming pared 2 bases from V and 6 bases from J, leaving 13 bases between. CDR3 length equals 15 residues. The CDR3 DNA follows: TGTGCCAGCAGCCAAAAAAGGATTTATCCCGGGGAGCTGTTTTTT. Its translation is CASSQKRIYPGELFF.

This clonotype has a handful of counts. The rearrangement links TRBV5-1 to TRBJ2-1; 9 bases are a match to TRBD2. Germline values: CDR1 SGHRS, CDR2 YFSETQ. The CDR3 has 14 residues. Trimming took 3 bases from V and 8 from J; bases not matched to a gene: 6. DNA of the CDR3: TGCGCCAGCAGCTGGGCGGGAGGGGCGGATGAGCAGTTCTTC. This sequence encodes CASSWAGGADEQFF.

This clonotype was found many times. The CDR3 loop is CSVDSGKVTDTQYF. The CDR3 DNA reads as TGCAGCGTTGATAGCGGTAAGGTCACAGATACGCAGTATTTT. This chain connects TRBV29-1 to TRBJ2-3, with a possible D match to TRBD2 (6 bases). Germline values: CDR1 SQVTM, CDR2 ANQGSEA. The CDR3 totals 14 residues. V dropped 3 bases and J dropped 2 bases, with 12 bases sitting between them.

This clonotype occurred many times. This sequence joins TRBV19 and TRBJ2-5; D possibly corresponds to TRBD2 (5 bases). The germline CDR1 and CDR2 sequences are LNHDA and SQIVND (reference sequence). Trimming took off 5 bases at V and 4 bases at J, with 14 bases between the two ends. CDR3 length: 14 amino acids. The CDR3 is CASSSSGAPETQYF. DNA for the CDR3: TGTGCCAGTAGTTCGAGCGGAGCCCCAGAGACCCAGTACTTC.

By proportion, this clonotype is medium-sized (0.01 to 0.1%). V gene TRBV2 combines with J gene TRBJ1-5, with a weak D call TRBD1 (5 bases). The germline V and J ends were trimmed by 6 bases and 7 bases, with 13 bases remaining between them. This CDR3 has 13 residues. The germline CDR1 and CDR2 sequences are SNHLY and FYNNEI. CDR3 bases: TGTGCCAGCAGGGTCGACAGAGCCCAGCCCCAGCATTTT. Translated: CASRVDRAQPQHF.

Of note for this clonotype: The CDR3 carries no conserved terminal phenylalanine or tryptophan, so it likely arises from a read error. This sequence joins TRBV11-2 and TRBJ2-7; possible D gene TRBD1, 5 bases. V lost 9 bases, J lost 3 bases, and 15 bases lay in between. The CDR3 totals 13 residues. CDR1 and CDR2 (germline): SGHAT, FQNNGV. As DNA, the CDR3 is TGTGCCAGTAGCCCCCGACAGAGCTACGAGCAGTACTAC. Its protein is CASSPRQSYEQYY.